The clone carrying this TCR beta chain was seen more than once but under ten times. This CDR3 comprises 17 residues. V was cut by 1 base and J by 1 base, with 13 bases left in between. Germline assignment: CDR1 LNHDA and CDR2 SQIVND (reference sequence). TCRdb's copy holds only in-frame clones and misses some; the assay was immunoSEQ multiplex PCR. Among around 94,000 clones, about 82% were seen once, and the ten largest hold 3% to 3.5%. This specimen belongs to a study of blood T cell repertoires in COVID-19. Study overall: Spain, Italy and the United States supplied samples that represented acute and convalescent COVID-19. T cells, B-cell-depleted T cells, or PBMCs supplied cDNA or gDNA.

Sequencing was performed on peripheral blood. The chain recombines TRBV19 with TRBJ2-2; D is possibly TRBD1 (5 bases). The clonotype comes from a man aged 45-60 years with acute or convalescent COVID-19. Here the CDR3 DNA reads TGTGCCAGTAGTATAGTCGGCAGGGAAAAGAACACCGGGGAGCTGTTTTTT. As protein: CASSIVGREKNTGELFF.